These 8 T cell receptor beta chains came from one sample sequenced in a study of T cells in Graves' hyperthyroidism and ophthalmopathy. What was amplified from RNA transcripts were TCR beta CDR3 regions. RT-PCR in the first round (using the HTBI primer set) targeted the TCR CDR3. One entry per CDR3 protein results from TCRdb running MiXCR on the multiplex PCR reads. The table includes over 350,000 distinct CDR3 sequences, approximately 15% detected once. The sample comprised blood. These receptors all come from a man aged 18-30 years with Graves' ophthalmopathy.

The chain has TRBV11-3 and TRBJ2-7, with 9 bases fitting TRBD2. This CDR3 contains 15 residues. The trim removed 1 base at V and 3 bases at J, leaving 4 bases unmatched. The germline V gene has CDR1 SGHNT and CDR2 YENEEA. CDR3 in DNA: TGTGCCAGCAGCTTAGTTGCTAGCGGGAACTACGAGCAGTACTTC. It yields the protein CASSLVASGNYEQYF. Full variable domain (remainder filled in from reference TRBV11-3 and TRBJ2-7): EAGVVQSPRYKIIEKKQPVAFWCNPISGHNTLYWYLQNLGQGPELLIRYENEEAVDDSQLPKDRFSAERLKGVDSTLKIQPAELGDSAVYLCASSLVASGNYEQYFGPGTRLTVT.

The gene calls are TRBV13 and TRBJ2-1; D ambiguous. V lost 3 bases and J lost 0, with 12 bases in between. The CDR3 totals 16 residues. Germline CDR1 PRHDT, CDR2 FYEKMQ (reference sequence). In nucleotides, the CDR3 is TGTGCCAGCAGCTTCCTTTCTGTGAGCTCCTACAATGAGCAGTTCTTC. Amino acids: CASSFLSVSSYNEQFF.

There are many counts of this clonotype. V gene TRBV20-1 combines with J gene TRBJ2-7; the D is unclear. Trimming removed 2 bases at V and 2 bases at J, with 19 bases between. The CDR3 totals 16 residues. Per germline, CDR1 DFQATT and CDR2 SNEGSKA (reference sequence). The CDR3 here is CSARRRHFTPAYEQYF. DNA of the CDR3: TGCAGTGCTAGACGTCGCCACTTTACTCCCGCCTACGAGCAGTACTTC.

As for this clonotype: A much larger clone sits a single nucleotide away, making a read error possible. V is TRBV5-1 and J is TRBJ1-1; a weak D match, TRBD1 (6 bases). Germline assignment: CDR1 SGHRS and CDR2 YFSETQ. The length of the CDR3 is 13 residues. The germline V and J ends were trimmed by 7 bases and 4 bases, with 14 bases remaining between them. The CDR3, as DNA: TGCGCCAGCCGGGACATGAGGATCACTGAAGCTTTCTTT. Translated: CASRDMRITEAFF.

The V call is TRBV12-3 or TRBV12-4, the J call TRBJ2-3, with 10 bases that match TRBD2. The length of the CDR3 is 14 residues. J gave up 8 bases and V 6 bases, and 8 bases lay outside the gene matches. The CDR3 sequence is CASRVAGGEGTQYF. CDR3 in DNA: TGTGCCAGCAGGGTAGCGGGGGGCGAGGGTACGCAGTATTTT.

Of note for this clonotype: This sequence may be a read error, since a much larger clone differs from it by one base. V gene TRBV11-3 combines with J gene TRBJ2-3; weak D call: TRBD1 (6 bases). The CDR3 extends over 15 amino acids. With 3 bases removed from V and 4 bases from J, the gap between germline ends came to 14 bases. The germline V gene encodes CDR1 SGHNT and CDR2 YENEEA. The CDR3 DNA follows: TGTGCCAGCAGCTTTGGGGGCTTTGACGCAGATACGCAGTATTTT. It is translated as CASSFGGFDADTQYF.

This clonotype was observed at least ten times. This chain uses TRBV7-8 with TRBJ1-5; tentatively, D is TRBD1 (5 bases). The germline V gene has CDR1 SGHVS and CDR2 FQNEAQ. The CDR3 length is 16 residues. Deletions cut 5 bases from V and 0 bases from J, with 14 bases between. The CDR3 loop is CASSAGTDYSNQPQHF. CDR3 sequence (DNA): TGTGCCAGCAGCGCCGGGACGGACTATAGCAATCAGCCCCAGCATTTT.

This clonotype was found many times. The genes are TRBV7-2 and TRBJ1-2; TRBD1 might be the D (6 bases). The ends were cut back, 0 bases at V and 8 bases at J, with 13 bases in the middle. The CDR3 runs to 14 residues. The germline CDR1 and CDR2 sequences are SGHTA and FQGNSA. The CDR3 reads CASSLAEWGGGYTF. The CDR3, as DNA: TGTGCCAGCAGCTTAGCCGAGTGGGGGGGCGGCTACACCTTC.